Shown below are 3 T cell receptor beta chains from a single sample sequenced in a study of blood T cell repertoires in COVID-19. Method: immunoSEQ multiplex PCR; TCRdb's copy keeps in-frame clones and lacks some. Found here are around 300,000 clones, 80% to 90% of them singletons; the top ten hold 5% to 6%. The sequencing sample was made of PBMCs or T cells enriched from blood (not recorded which). Receptor source: a man under 40 who had recovered from COVID-19.

The genes are TRBV13 and TRBJ2-3; D gene ambiguous. Germline V lookup: CDR1 PRHDT, CDR2 FYEKMQ (reference sequence). This CDR3 contains 14 residues. V shed 8 bases and J shed 0 bases, with 12 bases lying between them. The CDR3 DNA is TGTGCCAGCCGTTACATCGCTAGCACAGATACGCAGTATTTT. It codes for CASRYIASTDTQYF.

The CDR3 here is CARISWGGQPQHF. The DNA for the CDR3 is TGTGCCAGAATATCATGGGGGGGCCAGCCCCAGCATTTT. This chain uses TRBV21-1 with TRBJ1-5. TRBV21-1 is tagged as a pseudogene. The CDR3 runs to 13 residues.

The chain is built from TRBV10-3 and TRBJ1-4, with 7 bases lining up with TRBD1. The CDR3 loop spans 14 amino acids. The ends lost 10 bases at V and 7 bases at J; junction bases unmatched: 12. Germline V gene data show CDR1 as ENHRY and CDR2 as SYGVKD. CDR3 bases: TGTGCCACAGGGACGGAGCCAGGGGGTGAAAAACTGTTTTTT. Translating it yields CATGTEPGGEKLFF.